Listed here are 9 T cell receptor beta chains from one sample, sequenced in a study of early T cells in non-severe SARS-CoV-2 infection (dated by TCRdb to the early 2020s). The library was prepared using 5' RACE. These reads were obtained on a NextSeq 500. Using fastp trimming at Q25 and MiXCR clonotype assembly, TCRdb reanalyzed the public sequencing data and kept in-frame beta chains. Identical CDR3 protein sequences are pooled into one entry, listed with their most common genes and DNA. The table for this sample lists roughly 45,000 distinct CDR3 sequences; approximately 10% of them were counted only once. Around a fifth of the sample is held by the ten biggest clonotypes. Sequenced: whole blood. All receptors derive from an adult who was a healthcare worker with PCR-confirmed SARS-CoV-2 infection or an uninfected control (not recorded which).

This clonotype has more than one count but fewer than ten. This chain joins TRBV29-1 and TRBJ1-2; 7 bases align to TRBD1. Trimming at V came to 3 bases and at J to 13 bases, leaving 11 bases not matched to a gene. The germline V gene encodes CDR1 SQVTM and CDR2 ANQGSEA. The CDR3 spans 12 residues. CDR3 DNA: TGCAGCGTTGAGGGTGACAGGGTTGGCGGCACCTTC. Translated, it gives CSVEGDRVGGTF.

The chain is built from TRBV28 and TRBJ1-1; no definite D call. The V end lost 5 bases, the J end lost 10 bases, and 17 bases lay between the germline ends. There are 13 residues in the CDR3. Germline V gene data show CDR1 as MDHEN and CDR2 as SYDVKM. The CDR3 DNA reads as TGTGCCAGCAGTCCCAACAGTCATATGGGAGCTTTCTTT. It translates to CASSPNSHMGAFF. The full variable domain, completed using reference TRBV28 and TRBJ1-1, is DVKVTQSSRYLVKRTGEKVFLECVQDMDHENMFWYRQDPGLGLRLIYFSYDVKMKEKGDIPEGYSVSREKKERFSLILESASTNQTSMYLCASSPNSHMGAFFGQGTRLTVV.

The chain joins TRBV7-2 to TRBJ1-3, with D perhaps matching TRBD1 (5 bases). The V end was cut by 5 bases, the J end by 0 bases, with 14 bases between. The CDR3 sequence is 16 residues long. CDR1 is SGHTA and CDR2 is FQGNSA in the germline V gene. In nucleotides, the CDR3 is TGTGCCAGCAGCCCCCTGGGACCGGACTCTGGAAACACCATATATTTT. It translates to CASSPLGPDSGNTIYF.

V gene TRBV20-1 combines with J gene TRBJ1-1, with a tentative D call TRBD1 (5 bases). V was pared by 3 bases and J by 6 bases, with 17 bases between. The length of the CDR3 is 14 residues. Germline values: CDR1 DFQATT, CDR2 SNEGSKA (reference sequence). DNA for the CDR3: TGCAGTGCTAGGGCGACCTTGCCCAGGGCTGAAGCTTTCTTT. It translates to CSARATLPRAEAFF.

This chain connects TRBV11-2 to TRBJ2-1; D is ambiguous. Deletions cut 9 bases from V and 11 bases from J, with 20 bases between. The germline CDR1 and CDR2 sequences are SGHAT and FQNNGV. The CDR3 totals 13 residues. The CDR3 sequence: CARMRQGPPKQFF. The CDR3 DNA follows: TGTGCCAGGATGAGACAAGGCCCACCCAAGCAGTTCTTC.

This clonotype showed up many times. The DNA for the CDR3 is TGTGCCAGCAGTGGGAGGCCCTCTATTTATGAGCAGTTCTTC. Protein sequence: CASSGRPSIYEQFF. The chain has TRBV25-1 and TRBJ2-1; possible D gene TRBD2, 5 bases. The CDR3 runs to 14 residues. CDR1 MGHDK and CDR2 SYGVNS come from the germline V gene. Trimming shortened V by 4 bases and J by 8 bases, and 15 bases separated the two germline ends. The complete variable domain, with remaining parts taken from reference TRBV25-1 and TRBJ2-1, reads EADIYQTPRYLVIGTGKKITLECSQTMGHDKMYWYQQDPGMELHLIHYSYGVNSTEKGDLSSESTVSRIRTEHFPLTLESARPSHTSQYLCASSGRPSIYEQFFGPGTRLTVL.

In its sample, this clonotype was seen many times. The chain joins TRBV4-1 to TRBJ2-5, with 8 positions matching TRBD1. Germline values: CDR1 MGHRA, CDR2 YSYEKL. This CDR3 has 18 residues. The V gene end was trimmed by 0 bases and the J gene end by 0 bases; junction bases not matched to a gene: 9. In DNA form, the CDR3 reads TGCGCCAGCAGCCAAGAGCCCCGACAGGGGCGGAACCAAGAGACCCAGTACTTC. The encoded protein is CASSQEPRQGRNQETQYF.

Ten or more counts support this clonotype. The chain recombines TRBV5-1 with TRBJ2-5; 11 positions match TRBD2. V lost 4 bases to trimming and J lost 4 bases; unmatched junction nucleotides: 6. The CDR3 extends over 15 amino acids. Germline CDR1 is SGHRS and CDR2 is YFSETQ. The CDR3 DNA sequence: TGCGCCAGCAGCCGTAGCGGGAGGGCGGGAGAGACCCAGTACTTC. It codes for CASSRSGRAGETQYF.

This clonotype was seen many times. This sequence joins TRBV7-2 and TRBJ2-1; D gene ambiguous. The length of the CDR3 is 14 residues. V lost 3 bases to trimming and J lost 0 bases, with 6 bases between them. CDR1 SGHTA and CDR2 FQGNSA come from the germline V gene. The CDR3 DNA reads as TGTGCCAGCAGCTTCCTGAGCTCCTACAATGAGCAGTTCTTC. This translates into CASSFLSSYNEQFF.